This TCR beta chain appears in the sequencing data of a study of radiation and T cells in renal cell carcinoma. About this clone: No antigen is known for it.

Repertoires were generated with immunoSEQ multiplex PCR, while TCRdb's copy carries only in-frame clones and drops some. The sample shows 80,000 or so clones, around 89% of them seen only once. The CDR3 is 16 amino acids. The germline gives CDR1 SGHTA, CDR2 FQGTGA. With V trimmed by 0 bases and J by 5 bases, 7 bases remained unmatched. Findings and limits, study-wide: No pretreatment tumor biopsies were available for baseline clonotypes. From baseline, blood top tumor clonotypes peaked at 2 weeks post-radiation.

Documented time point: blood 4 weeks post-SBRT, at nephrectomy. Treatment: 15 Gy SBRT to primary tumor, nephrectomy 4 weeks later. Nephrectomy followed 15 Gy stereotactic body radiation by 4 weeks. This specimen consisted of blood, obtained from a patient whose treatment included radiotherapy and nephrectomy. This chain uses TRBV7-3 with TRBJ2-5; 9 bases match TRBD1. The origin of this receptor is a woman between 65 and 79 years old with renal cell carcinoma. DNA for the CDR3: TGTGCCAGCAGCTTAACTATGGACAGGGGCCGGGAGACCCAGTACTTC. It codes for CASSLTMDRGRETQYF.